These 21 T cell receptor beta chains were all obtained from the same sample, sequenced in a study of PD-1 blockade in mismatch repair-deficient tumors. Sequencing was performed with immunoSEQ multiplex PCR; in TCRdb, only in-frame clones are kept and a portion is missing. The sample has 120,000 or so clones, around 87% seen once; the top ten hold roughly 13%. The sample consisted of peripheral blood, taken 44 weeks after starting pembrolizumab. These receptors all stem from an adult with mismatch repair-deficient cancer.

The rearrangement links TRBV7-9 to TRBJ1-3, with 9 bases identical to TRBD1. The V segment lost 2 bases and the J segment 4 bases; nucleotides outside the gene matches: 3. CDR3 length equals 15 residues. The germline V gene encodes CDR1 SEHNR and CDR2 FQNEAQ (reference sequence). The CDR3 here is CASSLRTGVGNTIYF. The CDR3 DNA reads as TGTGCCAGCAGCTTAAGGACAGGGGTAGGAAACACCATATATTTT.

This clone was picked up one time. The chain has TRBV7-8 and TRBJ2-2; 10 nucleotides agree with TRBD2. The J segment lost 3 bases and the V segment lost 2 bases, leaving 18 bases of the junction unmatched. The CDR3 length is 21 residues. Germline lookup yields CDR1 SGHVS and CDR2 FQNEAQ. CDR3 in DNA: TGTGCCAGCAGCTTAAATATTTGTGGGCTAGCGGGAGTTCGGGACACCGGGGAGCTGTTTTTT. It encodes CASSLNICGLAGVRDTGELFF.

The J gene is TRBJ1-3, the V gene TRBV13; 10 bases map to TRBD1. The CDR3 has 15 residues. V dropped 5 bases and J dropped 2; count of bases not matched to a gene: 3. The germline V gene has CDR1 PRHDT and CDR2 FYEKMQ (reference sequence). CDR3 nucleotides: TGTGCCAGCAGCCATGGGACAGGGGCTGGAAACACCATATATTTT. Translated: CASSHGTGAGNTIYF.

The CDR3 reads CASSYGPEQYF. CDR3 in DNA: TGTGCCAGCAGTTACGGACCCGAGCAGTACTTC. This chain links TRBV6-6 with TRBJ2-7; the D is unclear. Germline V gives CDR1 MNHNY, CDR2 SVGAGI (reference sequence). The V and J ends lost 2 bases and 6 bases respectively, with 5 bases between them. The CDR3 length is 11 residues.

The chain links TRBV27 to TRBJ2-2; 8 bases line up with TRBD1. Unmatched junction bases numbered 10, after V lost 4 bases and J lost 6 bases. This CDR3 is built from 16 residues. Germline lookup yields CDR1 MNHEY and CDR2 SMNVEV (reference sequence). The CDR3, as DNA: TGTGCCAGCAGTTCGTTAGGACAGGGCTATCCCGGGGAGCTGTTTTTT. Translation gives CASSSLGQGYPGELFF.

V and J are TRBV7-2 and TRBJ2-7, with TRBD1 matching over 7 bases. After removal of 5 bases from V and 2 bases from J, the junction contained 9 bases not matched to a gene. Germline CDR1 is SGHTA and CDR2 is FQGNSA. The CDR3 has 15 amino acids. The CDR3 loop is CASSPTGTATYEQYF. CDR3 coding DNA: TGTGCCAGCAGCCCGACCGGGACAGCGACCTACGAGCAGTACTTC.

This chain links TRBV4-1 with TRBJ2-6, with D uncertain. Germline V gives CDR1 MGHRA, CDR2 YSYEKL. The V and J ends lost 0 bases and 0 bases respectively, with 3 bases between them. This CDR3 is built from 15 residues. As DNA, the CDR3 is TGCGCCAGCAGCCAAGAATACTCTGGGGCCAACGTCCTGACTTTC. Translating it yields CASSQEYSGANVLTF.

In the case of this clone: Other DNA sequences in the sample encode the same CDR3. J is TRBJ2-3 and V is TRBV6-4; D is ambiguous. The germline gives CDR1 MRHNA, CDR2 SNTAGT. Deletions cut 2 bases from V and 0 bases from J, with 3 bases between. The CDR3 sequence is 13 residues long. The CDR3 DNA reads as TGTGCCAGCAGTGACGGCAGCACAGATACGCAGTATTTT. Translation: CASSDGSTDTQYF.

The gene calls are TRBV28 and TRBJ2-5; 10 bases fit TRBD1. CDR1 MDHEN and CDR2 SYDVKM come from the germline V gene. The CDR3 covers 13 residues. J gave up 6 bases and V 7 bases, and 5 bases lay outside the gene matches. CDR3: CASMTGGRKTQYF. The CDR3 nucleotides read TGTGCCAGCATGACAGGGGGCCGGAAGACCCAGTACTTC.

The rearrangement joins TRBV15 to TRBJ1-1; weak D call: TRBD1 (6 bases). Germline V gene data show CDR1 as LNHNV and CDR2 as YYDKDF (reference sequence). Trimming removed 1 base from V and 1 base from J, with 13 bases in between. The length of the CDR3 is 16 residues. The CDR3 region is CATSRVGGHQNTEAFF. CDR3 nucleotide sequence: TGTGCCACCAGCAGAGTCGGGGGACACCAGAACACTGAAGCTTTCTTT.

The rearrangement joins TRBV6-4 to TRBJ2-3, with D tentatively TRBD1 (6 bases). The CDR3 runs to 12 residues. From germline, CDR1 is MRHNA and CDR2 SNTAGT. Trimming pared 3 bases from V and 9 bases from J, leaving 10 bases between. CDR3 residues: CASSETGSTQYF. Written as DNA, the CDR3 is TGTGCCAGCAGTGAAACAGGGTCGACGCAGTATTTT.

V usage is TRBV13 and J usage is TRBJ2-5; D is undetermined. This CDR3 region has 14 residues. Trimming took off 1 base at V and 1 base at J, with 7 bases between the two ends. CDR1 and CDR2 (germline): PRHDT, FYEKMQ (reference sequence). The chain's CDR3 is CASSLDYFQETQYF. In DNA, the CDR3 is TGTGCCAGCAGCTTAGATTATTTCCAAGAGACCCAGTACTTC.

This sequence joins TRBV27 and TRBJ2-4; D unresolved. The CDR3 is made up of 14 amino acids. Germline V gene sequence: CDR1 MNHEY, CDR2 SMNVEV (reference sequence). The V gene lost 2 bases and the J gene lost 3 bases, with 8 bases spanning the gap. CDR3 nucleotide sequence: TGTGCCAGCAGTTTACGCCTAGGCAAAAACATTCAGTACTTC. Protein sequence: CASSLRLGKNIQYF.

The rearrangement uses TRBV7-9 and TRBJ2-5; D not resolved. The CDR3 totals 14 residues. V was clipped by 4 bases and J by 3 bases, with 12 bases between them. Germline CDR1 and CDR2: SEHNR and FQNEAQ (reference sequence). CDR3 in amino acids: CASSSAGDKETQYF. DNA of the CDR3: TGTGCCAGCAGCTCCGCCGGCGATAAAGAGACCCAGTACTTC. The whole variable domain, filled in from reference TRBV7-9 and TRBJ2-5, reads DTGVSQNPRHKITKRGQNVTFRCDPISEHNRLYWYRQTLGQGPEFLTYFQNEAQLEKSRLLSDRFSAERPKGSFSTLEIQRTEQGDSAMYLCASSSAGDKETQYFGPGTRLLVL.

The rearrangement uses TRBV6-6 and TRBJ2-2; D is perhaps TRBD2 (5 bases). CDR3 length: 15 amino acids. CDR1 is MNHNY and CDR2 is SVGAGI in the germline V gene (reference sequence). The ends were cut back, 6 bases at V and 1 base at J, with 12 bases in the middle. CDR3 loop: CASRYISENTGELFF. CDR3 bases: TGTGCCAGCAGGTATATTAGCGAGAACACCGGGGAGCTGTTTTTT.

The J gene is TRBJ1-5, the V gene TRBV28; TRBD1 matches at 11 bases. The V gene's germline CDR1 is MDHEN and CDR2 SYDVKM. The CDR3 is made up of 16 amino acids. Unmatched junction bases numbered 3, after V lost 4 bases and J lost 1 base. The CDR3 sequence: CASSSRTGGSNQPQHF. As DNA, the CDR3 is TGTGCCAGCAGTTCACGGACAGGGGGCAGCAATCAGCCCCAGCATTTT.

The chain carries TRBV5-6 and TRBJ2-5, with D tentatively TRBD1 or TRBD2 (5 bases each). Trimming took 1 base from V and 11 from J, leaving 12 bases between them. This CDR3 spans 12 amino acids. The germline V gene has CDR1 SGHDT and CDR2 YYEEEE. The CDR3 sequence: CASSLSGGEQYF. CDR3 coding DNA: TGTGCCAGCAGCTTGAGTGGGGGAGAGCAGTACTTC.

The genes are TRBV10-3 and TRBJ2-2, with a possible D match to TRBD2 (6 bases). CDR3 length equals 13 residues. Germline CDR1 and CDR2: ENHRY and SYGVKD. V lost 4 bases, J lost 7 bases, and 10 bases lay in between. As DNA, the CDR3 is TGTGCCATCAGTGGGGACTTTCTCGGGGAGCTGTTTTTT. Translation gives CAISGDFLGELFF.

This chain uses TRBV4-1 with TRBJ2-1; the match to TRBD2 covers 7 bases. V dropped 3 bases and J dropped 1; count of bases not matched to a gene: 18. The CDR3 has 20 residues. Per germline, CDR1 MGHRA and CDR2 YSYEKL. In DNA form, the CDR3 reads TGCGCCAGCAGCCACCGATTGTCAGGGAGTCTAGCGGTGTCCTACAATGAGCAGTTCTTC. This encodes CASSHRLSGSLAVSYNEQFF.

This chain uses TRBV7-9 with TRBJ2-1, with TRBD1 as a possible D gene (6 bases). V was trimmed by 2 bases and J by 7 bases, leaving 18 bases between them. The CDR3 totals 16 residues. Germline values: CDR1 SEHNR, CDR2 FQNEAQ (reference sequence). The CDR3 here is CASSLLGTAGVNEQFF. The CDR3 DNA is TGTGCCAGCAGCTTACTTGGGACCGCAGGGGTGAATGAGCAGTTCTTC.

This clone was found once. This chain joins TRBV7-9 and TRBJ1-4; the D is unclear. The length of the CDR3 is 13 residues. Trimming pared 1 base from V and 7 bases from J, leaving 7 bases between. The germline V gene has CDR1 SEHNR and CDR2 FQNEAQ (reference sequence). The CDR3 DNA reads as TGTGCCAGCAGCTTAGTTAACAGTGAAAAACTGTTTTTT. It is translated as CASSLVNSEKLFF.